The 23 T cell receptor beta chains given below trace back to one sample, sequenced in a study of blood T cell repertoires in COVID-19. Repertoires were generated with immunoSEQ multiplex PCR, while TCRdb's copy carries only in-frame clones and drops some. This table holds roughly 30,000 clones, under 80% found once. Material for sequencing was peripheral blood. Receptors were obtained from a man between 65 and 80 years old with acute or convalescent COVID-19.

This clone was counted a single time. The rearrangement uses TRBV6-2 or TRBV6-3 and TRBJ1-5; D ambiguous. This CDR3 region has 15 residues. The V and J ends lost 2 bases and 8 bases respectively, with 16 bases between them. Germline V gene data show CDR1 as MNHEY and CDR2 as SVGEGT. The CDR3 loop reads CASSYRSGPRKPQHF. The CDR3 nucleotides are TGTGCCAGCAGTTACCGGTCAGGCCCAAGGAAGCCCCAGCATTTT.

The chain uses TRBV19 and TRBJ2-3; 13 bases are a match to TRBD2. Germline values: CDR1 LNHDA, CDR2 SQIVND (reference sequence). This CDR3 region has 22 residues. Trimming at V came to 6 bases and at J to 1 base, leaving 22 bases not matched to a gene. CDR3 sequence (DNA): TGTGCCAGTAGGCCGGGACAGGGGCCGAGGACTAGCGGGAGAGCGCGCACAGATACGCAGTATTTT. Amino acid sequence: CASRPGQGPRTSGRARTDTQYF.

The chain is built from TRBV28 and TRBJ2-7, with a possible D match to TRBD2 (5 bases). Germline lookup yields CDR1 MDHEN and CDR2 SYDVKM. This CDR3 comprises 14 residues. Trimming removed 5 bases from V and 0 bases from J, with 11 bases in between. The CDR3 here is CASSHGDSSYEQYF. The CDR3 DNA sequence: TGTGCCAGCAGTCACGGGGATAGCTCCTACGAGCAGTACTTC.

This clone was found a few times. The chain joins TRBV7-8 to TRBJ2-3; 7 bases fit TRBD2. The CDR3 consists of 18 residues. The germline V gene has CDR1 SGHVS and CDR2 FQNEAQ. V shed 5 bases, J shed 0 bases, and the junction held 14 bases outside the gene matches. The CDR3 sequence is CASSLPTGLADSTDTQYF. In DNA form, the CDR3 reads TGTGCCAGCAGCCTACCCACCGGGCTAGCGGACAGCACAGATACGCAGTATTTT. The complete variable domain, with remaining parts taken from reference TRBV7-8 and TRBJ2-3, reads GAGVSQSPRYKVAKRGQDVALRCDPISGHVSLFWYQQALGQGPEFLTYFQNEAQLDKSGLPSDRFFAERPEGSVSTLKIQRTQQEDSAVYLCASSLPTGLADSTDTQYFGPGTRLTVL.

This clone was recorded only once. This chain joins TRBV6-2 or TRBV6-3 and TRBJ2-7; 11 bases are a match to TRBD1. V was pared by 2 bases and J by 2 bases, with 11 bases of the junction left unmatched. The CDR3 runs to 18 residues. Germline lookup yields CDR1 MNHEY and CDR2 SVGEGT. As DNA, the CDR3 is TGTGCCAGCAGTTACCCAACCGGACAGGGGGCCCGTACCTACGAGCAGTACTTC. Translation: CASSYPTGQGARTYEQYF.

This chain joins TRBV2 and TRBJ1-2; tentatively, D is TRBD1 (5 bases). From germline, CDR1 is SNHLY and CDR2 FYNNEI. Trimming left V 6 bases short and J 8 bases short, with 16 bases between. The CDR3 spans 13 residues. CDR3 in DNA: TGTGCCAGCAGCCTAGGGGTAGAGTACGGCTACACCTTC. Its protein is CASSLGVEYGYTF.

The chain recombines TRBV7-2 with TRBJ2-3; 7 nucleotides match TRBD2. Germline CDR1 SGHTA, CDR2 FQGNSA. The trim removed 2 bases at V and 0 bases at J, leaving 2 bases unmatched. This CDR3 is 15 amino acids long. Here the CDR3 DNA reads TGTGCCAGCAGCTTAAATAGCGGGAGCACAGATACGCAGTATTTT. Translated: CASSLNSGSTDTQYF.

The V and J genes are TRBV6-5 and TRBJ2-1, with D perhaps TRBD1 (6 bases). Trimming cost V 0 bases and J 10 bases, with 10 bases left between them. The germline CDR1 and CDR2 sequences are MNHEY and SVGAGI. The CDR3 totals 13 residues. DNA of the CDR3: TGTGCCAGCAGTTACTCTCTTGGGACAGAGCAGTTCTTC. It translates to CASSYSLGTEQFF.

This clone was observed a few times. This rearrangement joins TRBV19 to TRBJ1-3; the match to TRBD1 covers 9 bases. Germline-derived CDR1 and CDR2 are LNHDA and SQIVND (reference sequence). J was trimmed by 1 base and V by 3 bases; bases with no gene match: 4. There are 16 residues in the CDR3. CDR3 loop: CASSIIGTGSGNTIYF. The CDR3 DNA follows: TGTGCCAGTAGTATCATCGGGACAGGGTCTGGAAACACCATATATTTT.

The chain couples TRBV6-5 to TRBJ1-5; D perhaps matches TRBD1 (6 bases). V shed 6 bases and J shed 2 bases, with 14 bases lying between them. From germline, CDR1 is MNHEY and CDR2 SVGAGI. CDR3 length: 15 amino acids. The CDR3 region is CASRRGKTGNQPQHF. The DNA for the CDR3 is TGTGCCAGCAGGAGGGGGAAGACGGGCAATCAGCCCCAGCATTTT.

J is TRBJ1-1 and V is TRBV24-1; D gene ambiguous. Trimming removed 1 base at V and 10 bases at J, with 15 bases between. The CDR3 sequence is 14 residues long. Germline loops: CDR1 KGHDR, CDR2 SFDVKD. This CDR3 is CATSDFSAGERAFF. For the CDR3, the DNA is TGTGCCACCAGTGATTTTTCCGCGGGAGAACGAGCTTTCTTT.

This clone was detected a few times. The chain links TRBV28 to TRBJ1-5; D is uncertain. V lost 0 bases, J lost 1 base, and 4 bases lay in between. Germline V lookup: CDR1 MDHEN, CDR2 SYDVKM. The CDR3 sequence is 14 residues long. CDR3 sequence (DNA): TGTGCCAGCAGTTTATGGCAGAGCAATCAGCCCCAGCATTTT. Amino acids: CASSLWQSNQPQHF.

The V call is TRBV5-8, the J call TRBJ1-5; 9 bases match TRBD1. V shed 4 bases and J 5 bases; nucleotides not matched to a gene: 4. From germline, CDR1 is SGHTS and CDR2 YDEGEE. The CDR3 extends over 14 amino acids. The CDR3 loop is CASSGTGSDQPQHF. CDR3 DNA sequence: TGTGCCAGCAGCGGGACAGGGAGTGATCAGCCCCAGCATTTT.

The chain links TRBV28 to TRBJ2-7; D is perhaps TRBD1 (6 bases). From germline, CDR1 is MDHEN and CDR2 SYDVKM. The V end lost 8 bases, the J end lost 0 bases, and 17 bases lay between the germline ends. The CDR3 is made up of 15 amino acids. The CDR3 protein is CASPPRRGSSYEQYF. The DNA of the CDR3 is TGTGCCAGCCCTCCTAGAAGGGGGTCCTCCTACGAGCAGTACTTC.

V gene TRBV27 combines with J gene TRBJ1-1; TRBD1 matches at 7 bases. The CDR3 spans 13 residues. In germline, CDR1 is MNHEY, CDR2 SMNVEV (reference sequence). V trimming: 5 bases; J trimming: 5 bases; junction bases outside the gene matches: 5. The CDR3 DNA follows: TGTGCCAGCAGTCCAACAGGGGATACTGAAGCTTTCTTT. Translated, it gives CASSPTGDTEAFF.

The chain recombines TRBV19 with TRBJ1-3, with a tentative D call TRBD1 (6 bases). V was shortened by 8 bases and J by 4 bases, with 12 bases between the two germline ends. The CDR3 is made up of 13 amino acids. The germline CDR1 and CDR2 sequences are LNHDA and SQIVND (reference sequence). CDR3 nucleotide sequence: TGTGCCAGTTCCCAGGGGCACGGAAACACCATATATTTT. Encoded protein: CASSQGHGNTIYF.

The CDR3 here is CASSLPATGGVGYTF. Written as DNA, the CDR3 is TGTGCCAGCAGTTTACCCGCGACAGGGGGAGTGGGCTACACCTTC. The rearrangement joins TRBV28 to TRBJ1-2, with TRBD1 identical over 9 bases. J lost 8 bases, V lost 2 bases, and 9 bases had no gene match. Germline V gives CDR1 MDHEN, CDR2 SYDVKM. The length of the CDR3 is 15 residues.

CDR3 sequence: CASSSDTPYEQYF. The CDR3 DNA is TGCGCCAGCAGCTCCGACACTCCCTACGAGCAGTACTTC. The V and J genes are TRBV5-1 and TRBJ2-7; D remains unclear. The ends were cut back, 3 bases at V and 2 bases at J, with 9 bases in the middle. Per the germline V gene, CDR1 is SGHRS and CDR2 is YFSETQ. CDR3 length equals 13 residues.

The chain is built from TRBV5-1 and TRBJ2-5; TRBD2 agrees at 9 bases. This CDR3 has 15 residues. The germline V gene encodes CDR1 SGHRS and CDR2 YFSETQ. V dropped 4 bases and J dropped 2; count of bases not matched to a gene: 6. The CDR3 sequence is CASSAAGGRQETQYF. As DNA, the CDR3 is TGCGCCAGCAGCGCCGCGGGGGGGCGGCAAGAGACCCAGTACTTC.

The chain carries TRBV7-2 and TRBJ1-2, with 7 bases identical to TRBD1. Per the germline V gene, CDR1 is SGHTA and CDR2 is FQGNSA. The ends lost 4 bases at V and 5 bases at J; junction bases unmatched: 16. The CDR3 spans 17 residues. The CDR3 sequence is CASSSDRRSTSQYGYTF. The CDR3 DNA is TGTGCCAGCAGCTCGGACAGGCGGTCCACCTCCCAATATGGCTACACCTTC.

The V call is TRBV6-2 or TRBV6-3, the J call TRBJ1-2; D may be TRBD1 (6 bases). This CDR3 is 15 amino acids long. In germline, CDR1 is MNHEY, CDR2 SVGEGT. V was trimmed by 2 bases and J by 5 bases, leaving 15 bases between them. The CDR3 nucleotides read TGTGCCAGCAGTTACCGAGGACAGCAGACTTATGGCTACACCTTC. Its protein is CASSYRGQQTYGYTF.

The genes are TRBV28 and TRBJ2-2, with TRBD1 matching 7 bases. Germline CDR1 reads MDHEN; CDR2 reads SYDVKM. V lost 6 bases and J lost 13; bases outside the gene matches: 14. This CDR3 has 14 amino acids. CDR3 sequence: CASRLGTERGVLFF. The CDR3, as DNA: TGTGCCAGCAGGCTCGGGACAGAAAGGGGAGTGCTGTTTTTT.

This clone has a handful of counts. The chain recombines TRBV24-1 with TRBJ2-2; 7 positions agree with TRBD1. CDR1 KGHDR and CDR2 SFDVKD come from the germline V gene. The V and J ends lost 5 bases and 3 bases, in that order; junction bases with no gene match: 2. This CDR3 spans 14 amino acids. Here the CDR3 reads CATSAGTDTGELFF. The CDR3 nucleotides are TGTGCCACCAGTGCTGGGACAGACACCGGGGAGCTGTTTTTT.